These 13 T cell receptor beta chains were sequenced from one sample in a study of cytomegalovirus exposure and HLA in healthy donors. The PCR employed 60 Vbeta primers together with 13 Jbeta primers. Assay used: immunoSEQ multiplex PCR; TCRdb lists only in-frame clones, some missing. The profile covers about 150,000 clones, with 82% appearing a single time and under 7.5% taken by the ten largest. The sequencing sample was made of PBMCs. The receptors were sampled from a woman in her forties or fifties in good health and CMV-seropositive.

This clone has a single count. J is TRBJ1-4 and V is TRBV7-2; D unclear. From germline, CDR1 is SGHTA and CDR2 FQGNSA. V was shortened by 1 base and J by 2 bases, with 8 bases between the two germline ends. The CDR3 is made up of 15 amino acids. CDR3 sequence reads: CASSLGGSTNEKLFF. The CDR3 nucleotides read TGTGCCAGCAGCTTAGGCGGCAGTACTAATGAAAAACTGTTTTTT. Complete variable domain (other parts from reference TRBV7-2 and TRBJ1-4): GAGVSQSPSNKVTEKGKDVELRCDPISGHTALYWYRQSLGQGLEFLIYFQGNSAPDKSGLPSDRFSAERTGGSVSTLTIQRTQQEDSAVYLCASSLGGSTNEKLFFGSGTQLSVL.

The chain links TRBV19 to TRBJ1-1, with TRBD1 matching 10 bases. From germline, CDR1 is LNHDA and CDR2 SQIVND (reference sequence). The junction had 2 bases not matched to a gene; V was cut back by 7 bases and J by 3 bases. The CDR3 is 13 residues long. CDR3 sequence: CASTDRGHTEAFF. In nucleotides, the CDR3 is TGTGCCAGTACAGACAGGGGGCACACTGAAGCTTTCTTT.

The chain joins TRBV5-1 to TRBJ2-1; 13 nucleotides agree with TRBD2. After removal of 1 base from V and 6 bases from J, the junction contained 10 bases not matched to a gene. The germline CDR1 and CDR2 sequences are SGHRS and YFSETQ. The CDR3 sequence is 18 residues long. CDR3 loop: CASSLRLAGGGIGNEQFF. The CDR3 DNA is TGCGCCAGCAGCTTGAGACTAGCGGGGGGTGGTATAGGCAATGAGCAGTTCTTC.

V is TRBV28 and J is TRBJ2-2; 11 bases align to TRBD1. V lost 1 base to trimming and J lost 2 bases; unmatched junction nucleotides: 3. The CDR3 has 17 amino acids. Per germline, CDR1 MDHEN and CDR2 SYDVKM. CDR3 nucleotide sequence: TGTGCCAGCAGTTTATTGGACAGGGGGCTTAACACCGGGGAGCTGTTTTTT. Encoded protein: CASSLLDRGLNTGELFF.

CDR3 nucleotide sequence: TGCAGCGTTGATTCCACCGGGACAGAGGGGTCCTATGGCTACACCTTC. This sequence encodes CSVDSTGTEGSYGYTF. V usage is TRBV29-1 and J usage is TRBJ1-2; the match to TRBD1 covers 7 bases. The CDR3 consists of 16 residues. CDR1 SQVTM and CDR2 ANQGSEA come from the germline V gene. The V segment lost 3 bases and the J segment 4 bases; nucleotides outside the gene matches: 14. Looking up the rest from reference TRBV29-1 and TRBJ1-2 gives the full variable domain: SAVISQKPSRDICQRGTSLTIQCQVDSQVTMMFWYRQQPGQSLTLIATANQGSEATYESGFVIDKFPISRPNLTFSTLTVSNMSPEDSSIYLCSVDSTGTEGSYGYTFGSGTRLTVV.

Only one count was recorded for this clone. V and J are TRBV11-2 and TRBJ2-5, with TRBD2 as a possible D gene (6 bases). The CDR3 has 16 amino acids. Germline V gene lookup returns CDR1 SGHAT and CDR2 FQNNGV. Trimming stripped 1 base from V and 2 bases from J, with 14 bases between. The CDR3 region is CASSLVGPGAQETQYF. The CDR3 DNA reads TGTGCCAGCAGCTTAGTAGGCCCGGGAGCACAAGAGACCCAGTACTTC.

The V call is TRBV6-5, the J call TRBJ1-2; a possible D gene is TRBD1 (5 bases). The CDR3 loop spans 13 amino acids. V lost 2 bases and J lost 2, with 6 bases in between. Germline lookup yields CDR1 MNHEY and CDR2 SVGAGI. CDR3 DNA: TGTGCCAGCAGTTACGACAGCAACTATGGCTACACCTTC. This encodes CASSYDSNYGYTF.

This clone was counted a single time. The J gene is TRBJ2-5, the V gene TRBV6-5; 8 positions agree with TRBD2. This CDR3 region has 15 residues. CDR1 MNHEY and CDR2 SVGAGI come from the germline V gene. V was pared by 7 bases and J by 5 bases, with 12 bases of the junction left unmatched. The DNA for the CDR3 is TGTGCCAGCACCCCGATCGGGGGGGCGGGGGAGACCCAGTACTTC. It is translated as CASTPIGGAGETQYF.

V usage is TRBV9 and J usage is TRBJ2-3; the match to TRBD2 covers 10 bases. Germline loops: CDR1 SGDLS, CDR2 YYNGEE. The trim removed 4 bases at V and 2 bases at J, leaving 13 bases unmatched. The CDR3 consists of 18 residues. This chain's CDR3 is CASSSSGLAGDNTDTQYF. The CDR3 DNA reads TGTGCCAGCAGCTCCAGTGGGCTAGCGGGAGATAACACAGATACGCAGTATTTT.

In its sample, this clone was seen a few times. This chain connects TRBV5-1 to TRBJ2-3; 11 bases agree with TRBD2. There are 16 residues in the CDR3. The germline V gene has CDR1 SGHRS and CDR2 YFSETQ. Unmatched junction bases numbered 9, after V lost 7 bases and J lost 2 bases. CDR3 coding DNA: TGCGCCAGCCTCCCGGGTAGCGGGGGGGCCACAGATACGCAGTATTTT. It specifies CASLPGSGGATDTQYF.

This chain links TRBV6-5 with TRBJ1-4, with 11 positions matching TRBD1. J gave up 7 bases and V 7 bases, and 5 bases lay outside the gene matches. This CDR3 is 14 amino acids long. Germline CDR1 and CDR2: MNHEY and SVGAGI. The DNA for the CDR3 is TGTGCCAGCATCCTGGACAGGGGGCGTGAAAAACTGTTTTTT. Translated: CASILDRGREKLFF.

On this clone: Other nucleotide sequences from this sample produce the same CDR3. The gene calls are TRBV5-1 and TRBJ2-7; TRBD1 agrees at 8 bases. This CDR3 is built from 14 residues. V was pared by 1 base and J by 2 bases, with 2 bases of the junction left unmatched. Looked up from germline, CDR1 is SGHRS and CDR2 is YFSETQ. The CDR3 region has the DNA TGCGCCAGCAGCTTGTCAGGGGGCCCCTACGAGCAGTACTTC. This gives the protein CASSLSGGPYEQYF.

The rearrangement joins TRBV19 to TRBJ1-4; 9 bases agree with TRBD1. The CDR3 has 16 amino acids. Germline CDR1 and CDR2: LNHDA and SQIVND (reference sequence). J gave up 8 bases and V 7 bases, and 14 bases lay outside the gene matches. CDR3 DNA: TGTGCCAGTACCCCCAGGCAGGGACAGGGACGAGAAAAACTGTTTTTT. Translation: CASTPRQGQGREKLFF.